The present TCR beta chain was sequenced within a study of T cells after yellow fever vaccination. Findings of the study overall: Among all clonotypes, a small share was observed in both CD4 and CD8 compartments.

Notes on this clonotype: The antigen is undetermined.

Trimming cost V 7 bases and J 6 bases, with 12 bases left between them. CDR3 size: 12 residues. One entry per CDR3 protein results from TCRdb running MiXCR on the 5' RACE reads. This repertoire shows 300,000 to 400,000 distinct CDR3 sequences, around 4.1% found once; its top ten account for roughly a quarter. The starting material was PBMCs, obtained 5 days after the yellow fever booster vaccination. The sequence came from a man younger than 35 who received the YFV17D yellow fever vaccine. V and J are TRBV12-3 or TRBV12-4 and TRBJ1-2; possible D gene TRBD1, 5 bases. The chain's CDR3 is CASTLPGHGYTF. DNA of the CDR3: TGTGCCAGCACCCTCCCGGGGCATGGCTACACCTTC.